Each of the 32 T cell receptor beta chains below was sequenced from the same sample in a study of cytomegalovirus exposure and HLA in healthy donors. It was with 60 Vbeta and 13 Jbeta primers that the PCR ran. Sequencing used immunoSEQ multiplex PCR; TCRdb keeps in-frame clones, though not all of them. The data contain some 140,000 clones, approximately 80% of them singletons. The sequenced material came from PBMCs. These receptors were taken from a woman aged 35 to 49 in good health and CMV-seronegative.

The J gene is TRBJ2-7, the V gene TRBV6-1; TRBD1 aligns across 8 bases. V lost 6 bases, J lost 3 bases, and 4 bases stayed unmatched. Per the germline V gene, CDR1 is MNHNS and CDR2 is SASEGT. This CDR3 region has 13 residues. Written as DNA, the CDR3 is TGTGCCAGCAGGGGGACAGGCGGCTACGAGCAGTACTTC. Translated, it gives CASRGTGGYEQYF.

V usage is TRBV7-6 and J usage is TRBJ1-1; TRBD1 might be the D (6 bases). The V and J ends lost 5 bases and 11 bases respectively, with 15 bases between them. The CDR3 runs 12 residues. Germline V gene sequence: CDR1 SGHVS, CDR2 FNYEAQ. CDR3 in DNA: TGTGCCAGCAGCCCGTACTCAGGGGAGGCTTTCTTT. This codes for CASSPYSGEAFF.

The chain uses TRBV6-5 and TRBJ2-2, with a weak D call TRBD2 (6 bases). CDR3 length: 14 residues. Germline V gene lookup returns CDR1 MNHEY and CDR2 SVGAGI. The germline V and J ends were trimmed by 10 bases and 4 bases, with 16 bases remaining between them. The CDR3 here is CATRAGYGTGELFF. The CDR3, as DNA: TGTGCCACCCGCGCGGGGTATGGCACCGGGGAGCTGTTTTTT.

The rearrangement uses TRBV28 and TRBJ2-2; D uncertain. This CDR3 spans 12 amino acids. V lost 7 bases to trimming and J lost 1 base, with 4 bases between them. Germline CDR1 is MDHEN and CDR2 is SYDVKM. As DNA, the CDR3 is TGTGCCAGCACGGGGAACACCGGGGAGCTGTTTTTT. The encoded protein is CASTGNTGELFF.

The chain joins TRBV5-5 to TRBJ1-5; tentatively, D is TRBD1 (5 bases). Germline lookup yields CDR1 SGHKS and CDR2 YYEKEE (reference sequence). Trimming took off 5 bases at V and 3 bases at J, with 12 bases between the two ends. This CDR3 is 14 amino acids long. CDR3 sequence reads: CASSPGNTNQPQHF. In DNA form, the CDR3 reads TGTGCCAGCAGTCCAGGGAATACCAATCAGCCCCAGCATTTT.

The J gene is TRBJ2-7, the V gene TRBV28; TRBD1 matches at 7 bases. The CDR3 spans 14 residues. Per germline, CDR1 MDHEN and CDR2 SYDVKM. Trimming removed 5 bases from V and 2 bases from J; junction bases left unmatched: 6. The CDR3 here is CASSEGQKPYEQYF. The DNA for the CDR3 is TGTGCCAGCAGTGAGGGACAGAAGCCCTACGAGCAGTACTTC.

CDR3 nucleotides: TGTGCCAGCATCGGGACAGGGGGCGAGACCCAGTACTTC. This sequence encodes CASIGTGGETQYF. This sequence joins TRBV2 and TRBJ2-5; 12 bases agree with TRBD1. The CDR3 runs to 13 residues. The germline V gene has CDR1 SNHLY and CDR2 FYNNEI. J gave up 5 bases and V 7 bases, and 2 bases lay outside the gene matches.

The V and J genes are TRBV6-6 and TRBJ2-2, with TRBD2 matching over 7 bases. Per the germline V gene, CDR1 is MNHNY and CDR2 is SVGAGI (reference sequence). The CDR3 is made up of 15 amino acids. J gave up 1 base and V 6 bases, and 5 bases lay outside the gene matches. This chain's CDR3 is CASSLSGVNTGELFF. The CDR3 region has the DNA TGTGCCAGCAGCCTGAGCGGGGTGAACACCGGGGAGCTGTTTTTT.

The rearrangement uses TRBV5-1 and TRBJ2-7; D is unclear. This CDR3 is 14 amino acids long. Germline V CDR1 and CDR2: SGHRS, YFSETQ. V was trimmed by 1 base and J by 6 bases, leaving 14 bases between them. The CDR3 sequence: CASSLIVSAAEQYF. The CDR3 nucleotides read TGCGCCAGCAGCTTGATCGTTTCGGCGGCCGAGCAGTACTTC.

This clone was observed a handful of times. The rearrangement uses TRBV11-2 and TRBJ2-1, with a weak D call TRBD1 (6 bases). This CDR3 region has 14 residues. Trimming left V 3 bases short and J 10 bases short, with 16 bases between. Germline loops: CDR1 SGHAT, CDR2 FQNNGV. CDR3 sequence: CASSLVPGHVEQFF. The DNA of the CDR3 is TGTGCCAGCAGCTTGGTCCCGGGACACGTAGAGCAGTTCTTC.

The chain is built from TRBV5-1 and TRBJ2-7; 9 bases are a match to TRBD1. CDR1 and CDR2 from the germline V gene are SGHRS and YFSETQ. V shed 3 bases and J 2 bases; nucleotides not matched to a gene: 3. The CDR3 has 14 residues. The CDR3 DNA is TGCGCCAGCAGCTCCGGGACAGGGACCTACGAGCAGTACTTC. Amino acid sequence: CASSSGTGTYEQYF.

This clone occurred once. V is TRBV7-6 and J is TRBJ1-2, with D hard to call. Trimming stripped 3 bases from V and 7 bases from J, with 21 bases between. Germline values: CDR1 SGHVS, CDR2 FNYEAQ. This CDR3 is 16 amino acids long. The DNA of the CDR3 is TGTGCCAGCAGCTTTGGGTCCGTCGGCCACAGCCGTGGCTACACCTTC. This codes for CASSFGSVGHSRGYTF.

The chain carries TRBV10-3 and TRBJ1-2, with 8 bases fitting TRBD1. The CDR3 is 14 amino acids. The V gene's germline CDR1 is ENHRY and CDR2 SYGVKD. V lost 3 bases and J lost 5; bases outside the gene matches: 5. The CDR3: CAISDSGTGYGYTF. CDR3 coding DNA: TGTGCCATCAGTGATTCCGGGACAGGATATGGCTACACCTTC.

With respect to this clone: Other DNA sequences of this sample code for an identical CDR3. This chain links TRBV6-5 with TRBJ2-7; perhaps TRBD1 as D (6 bases). The CDR3 loop spans 14 amino acids. The ends were cut back, 2 bases at V and 4 bases at J, with 12 bases in the middle. In germline, CDR1 is MNHEY, CDR2 SVGAGI. CDR3 sequence: CASSYGGLGYEQYF. The CDR3 DNA reads as TGTGCCAGCAGTTACGGGGGCCTGGGGTACGAGCAGTACTTC.

The chain couples TRBV29-1 to TRBJ2-2; D ambiguous. V shed 4 bases and J shed 5 bases, with 14 bases lying between them. Per the germline V gene, CDR1 is SQVTM and CDR2 is ANQGSEA. The CDR3 runs 14 residues. The CDR3 DNA sequence: TGCAGCGTTGGGGCGAATCCTTTTACCGGGGAGCTGTTTTTT. It encodes CSVGANPFTGELFF.

The chain uses TRBV12-5 and TRBJ2-7; D might be TRBD2 (6 bases). This CDR3 contains 14 residues. The germline CDR1 and CDR2 sequences are LGHNT and FRNRAP. V was pared by 6 bases and J by 4 bases, with 16 bases between. The CDR3 spells CASGSGGADYEQYF. The CDR3 nucleotides are TGTGCTAGTGGGTCCGGAGGGGCAGATTACGAGCAGTACTTC. Supplemented by reference TRBV12-5 and TRBJ2-7, the full variable domain reads DARVTQTPRHKVTEMGQEVTMRCQPILGHNTVFWYRQTMMQGLELLAYFRNRAPLDDSGMPKDRFSAEMPDATLATLKIQPSEPRDSAVYFCASGSGGADYEQYFGPGTRLTVT.

V and J are TRBV14 and TRBJ2-7; D might be TRBD1 (5 bases). Trimming stripped 1 base from V and 2 bases from J, with 9 bases between. CDR1 is SGHDN, CDR2 FVKESK, per germline. The CDR3 has 14 residues. In nucleotides, the CDR3 is TGTGCCAGCAGCCAAGGTTCAGGGCCCTACGAGCAGTACTTC. Translated: CASSQGSGPYEQYF.

This clone was counted only a few times. The chain carries TRBV5-1 and TRBJ1-2, with TRBD1 matching over 10 bases. CDR3 length equals 15 residues. Looked up from germline, CDR1 is SGHRS and CDR2 is YFSETQ. V trimming: 4 bases; J trimming: 4 bases; junction bases outside the gene matches: 7. The CDR3 nucleotides read TGCGCCAGCAGCCCCGGGACAGGGGTTAGCTATGGCTACACCTTC. It codes for CASSPGTGVSYGYTF. Full variable domain (outside the CDR3, taken from reference TRBV5-1 and TRBJ1-2): KAGVTQTPRYLIKTRGQQVTLSCSPISGHRSVSWYQQTPGQGLQFLFEYFSETQRNKGNFPGRFSGRQFSNSRSEMNVSTLELGDSALYLCASSPGTGVSYGYTFGSGTRLTVV.

This clone was counted a few times. The chain combines TRBV10-2 with TRBJ1-5; a possible D gene is TRBD1 (5 bases). From germline, CDR1 is WSHSY and CDR2 SAAADI. There are 16 residues in the CDR3. Trimming shortened V by 6 bases and J by 1 base, and 16 bases separated the two germline ends. CDR3 coding DNA: TGCGCCAGCAGGGGGACTCAGGGCGGGAGCAATCAGCCCCAGCATTTT. Translating gives CASRGTQGGSNQPQHF.

In this sample, this clone turned up once. This chain joins TRBV27 and TRBJ1-1; D might be TRBD1 (5 bases). CDR3 length: 13 amino acids. CDR1 and CDR2 (germline): MNHEY, SMNVEV (reference sequence). Trimming shortened V by 3 bases and J by 4 bases, and 9 bases separated the two germline ends. The CDR3: CASSFGRATEAFF. The DNA for the CDR3 is TGTGCCAGCAGTTTTGGCAGGGCCACTGAAGCTTTCTTT.

This chain uses TRBV29-1 with TRBJ2-5, with a possible D match to TRBD1 (5 bases). The germline V gene encodes CDR1 SQVTM and CDR2 ANQGSEA. V gave up 3 bases and J gave up 2 bases, with 13 bases separating them. This CDR3 is 14 amino acids long. CDR3 protein: CSVDGGASQETQYF. Written as DNA, the CDR3 is TGCAGCGTTGATGGTGGGGCGAGTCAAGAGACCCAGTACTTC.

CDR3 residues: CASSIRDNSYEQYF. The DNA of the CDR3 is TGCGCCAGCAGCATCCGGGACAATTCCTACGAGCAGTACTTC. The chain combines TRBV5-1 with TRBJ2-7, with D possibly being TRBD1 (6 bases). Germline V gives CDR1 SGHRS, CDR2 YFSETQ. CDR3 length equals 14 residues. V was cut by 4 bases and J by 1 base, with 12 bases left in between.

The chain recombines TRBV2 with TRBJ2-6; D is uncertain. The CDR3 runs 19 residues. V was clipped by 6 bases and J by 0 bases, with 21 bases between them. The germline V gene has CDR1 SNHLY and CDR2 FYNNEI. In DNA form, the CDR3 reads TGTGCCAGCAGAGCCGTGAGAGGCCCTCAGAGCTCTGGGGCCAACGTCCTGACTTTC. Amino acids: CASRAVRGPQSSGANVLTF.

This sequence joins TRBV7-9 and TRBJ1-2; 8 nucleotides match TRBD1. V shed 3 bases, J shed 4 bases, and the junction held 4 bases outside the gene matches. The CDR3 is 14 amino acids. CDR1 and CDR2 (germline): SEHNR, FQNEAQ (reference sequence). The CDR3 here is CASSLDRDSYGYTF. DNA for the CDR3: TGTGCCAGCAGCTTGGACAGGGATTCCTATGGCTACACCTTC.

The chain combines TRBV14 with TRBJ1-2; 9 positions agree with TRBD1. CDR1 is SGHDN and CDR2 is FVKESK in the germline V gene. This CDR3 has 15 amino acids. The V and J ends lost 4 bases and 0 bases, in that order; junction bases with no gene match: 3. CDR3 sequence (DNA): TGTGCCAGCAGCCGGGGACAGGGAGCTAACTATGGCTACACCTTC. It translates to CASSRGQGANYGYTF.

The chain has TRBV19 and TRBJ1-1, with D possibly matching TRBD1 (6 bases). This CDR3 comprises 14 residues. V was trimmed by 7 bases and J by 4 bases, leaving 16 bases between them. The V gene's germline CDR1 is LNHDA and CDR2 SQIVND (reference sequence). CDR3 coding DNA: TGTGCCAGTACCGCACAGGGTCTCGGCACTGAAGCTTTCTTT. Protein product: CASTAQGLGTEAFF.

The chain is built from TRBV5-4 and TRBJ2-5; no definite D call. This CDR3 has 12 residues. The germline V and J ends were trimmed by 6 bases and 4 bases, with 10 bases remaining between them. CDR1 and CDR2 from the germline V gene are SGHNT and YYREEE (reference sequence). The CDR3 reads CASKLRGETQYF. Written as DNA, the CDR3 is TGTGCCAGCAAGTTGAGAGGAGAGACCCAGTACTTC.

This rearrangement joins TRBV28 to TRBJ2-6, with 7 nucleotides matching TRBD2. The CDR3 has 16 residues. Per germline, CDR1 MDHEN and CDR2 SYDVKM. Unmatched junction bases numbered 9, after V lost 6 bases and J lost 4 bases. The CDR3: CASSKLGGLGANVLTF. CDR3 DNA: TGTGCCAGCAGCAAGCTGGGGGGACTAGGGGCCAACGTCCTGACTTTC.

This rearrangement joins TRBV7-2 to TRBJ1-1, with D maybe TRBD1 (6 bases). This CDR3 is 14 amino acids long. The V end lost 10 bases, the J end lost 8 bases, and 23 bases lay between the germline ends. Germline CDR1 is SGHTA and CDR2 is FQGNSA. In DNA form, the CDR3 reads TGTGCCATCCGATTTCAGACTTCCGGGACAGAAGCTTTCTTT. Its translation: CAIRFQTSGTEAFF.

A few counts support this clone. A junction boundary mismatches the germline segment, possibly from a read error. The J gene is TRBJ2-6, the V gene TRBV5-6; D may be TRBD1 (7 bases). CDR1 SGHDT and CDR2 YYEEEE come from the germline V gene. The CDR3 totals 12 residues. The CDR3 coding sequence is TGTGCCAGCAGCTTACGCAGGGGGGAAAATGCTTTC. Amino acids: CASSLRRGENAF.

The chain is built from TRBV2 and TRBJ1-2; D remains unclear. Germline V lookup: CDR1 SNHLY, CDR2 FYNNEI. Trimming left V 8 bases short and J 4 bases short, with 14 bases between. The length of the CDR3 is 13 residues. As DNA, the CDR3 is TGTGCCAGCTGGAGGCTCAAAGCCTATGGCTACACCTTC. Amino acid sequence: CASWRLKAYGYTF.

This clone was seen a single time. The V call is TRBV7-9, the J call TRBJ1-1; weak D call: TRBD1 (6 bases). Trimming removed 3 bases from V and 3 bases from J, with 14 bases in between. CDR1 is SEHNR, CDR2 FQNEAQ, per germline (reference sequence). This CDR3 has 15 amino acids. CDR3 protein: CASSFMDRPYTEAFF. The CDR3 DNA reads as TGTGCCAGCAGCTTCATGGACAGACCCTACACTGAAGCTTTCTTT. Together with reference TRBV7-9 and TRBJ1-1, the CDR3 gives the full variable domain: DTGVSQNPRHKITKRGQNVTFRCDPISEHNRLYWYRQTLGQGPEFLTYFQNEAQLEKSRLLSDRFSAERPKGSFSTLEIQRTEQGDSAMYLCASSFMDRPYTEAFFGQGTRLTVV.